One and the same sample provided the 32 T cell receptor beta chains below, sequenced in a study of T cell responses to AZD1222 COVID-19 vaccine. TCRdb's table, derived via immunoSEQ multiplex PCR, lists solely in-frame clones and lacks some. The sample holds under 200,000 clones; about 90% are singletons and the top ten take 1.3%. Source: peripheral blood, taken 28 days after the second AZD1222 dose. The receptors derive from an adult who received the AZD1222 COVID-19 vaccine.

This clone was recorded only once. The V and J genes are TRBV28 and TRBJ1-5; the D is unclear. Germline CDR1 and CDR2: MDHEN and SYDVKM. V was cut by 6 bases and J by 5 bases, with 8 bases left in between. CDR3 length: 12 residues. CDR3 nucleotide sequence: TGTGCCAGCAGAGACCTCGATCAGCCCCAGCATTTT. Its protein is CASRDLDQPQHF.

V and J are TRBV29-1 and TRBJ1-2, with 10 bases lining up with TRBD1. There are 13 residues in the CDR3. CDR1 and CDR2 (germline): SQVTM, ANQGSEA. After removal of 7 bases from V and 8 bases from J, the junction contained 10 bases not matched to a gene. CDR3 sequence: CSATGTGVAGYTF. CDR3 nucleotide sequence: TGCAGCGCCACCGGGACAGGGGTAGCAGGCTACACCTTC.

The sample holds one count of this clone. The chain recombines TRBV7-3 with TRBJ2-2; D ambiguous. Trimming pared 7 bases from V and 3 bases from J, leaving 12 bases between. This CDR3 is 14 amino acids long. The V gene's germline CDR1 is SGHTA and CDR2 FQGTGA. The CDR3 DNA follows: TGTGCCAGCAAGTTCGGCCCATACACCGGGGAGCTGTTTTTT. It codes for CASKFGPYTGELFF.

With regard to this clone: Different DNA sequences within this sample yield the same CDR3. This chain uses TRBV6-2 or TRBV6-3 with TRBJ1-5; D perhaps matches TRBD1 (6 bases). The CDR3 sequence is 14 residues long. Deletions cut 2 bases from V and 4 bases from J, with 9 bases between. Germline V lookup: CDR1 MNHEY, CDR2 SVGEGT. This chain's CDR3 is CASSYVQGNQPQHF. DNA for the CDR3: TGTGCCAGCAGTTACGTTCAGGGGAATCAGCCCCAGCATTTT.

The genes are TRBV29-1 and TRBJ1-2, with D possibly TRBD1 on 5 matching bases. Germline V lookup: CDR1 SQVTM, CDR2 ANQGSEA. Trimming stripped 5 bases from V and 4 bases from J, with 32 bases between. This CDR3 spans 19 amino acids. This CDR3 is CSVRRSGDRAQGSGYGYTF. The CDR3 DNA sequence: TGCAGCGTTCGGCGATCGGGGGACCGGGCTCAAGGGTCAGGCTATGGCTACACCTTC. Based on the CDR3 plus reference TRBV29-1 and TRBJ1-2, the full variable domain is SAVISQKPSRDICQRGTSLTIQCQVDSQVTMMFWYRQQPGQSLTLIATANQGSEATYESGFVIDKFPISRPNLTFSTLTVSNMSPEDSSIYLCSVRRSGDRAQGSGYGYTFGSGTRLTVV.

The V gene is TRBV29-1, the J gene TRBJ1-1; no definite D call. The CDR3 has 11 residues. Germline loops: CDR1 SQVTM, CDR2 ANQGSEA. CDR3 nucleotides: TGCAGGGTGGACCTGAACACTGAAGCTTTCTTT. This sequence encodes CRVDLNTEAFF.

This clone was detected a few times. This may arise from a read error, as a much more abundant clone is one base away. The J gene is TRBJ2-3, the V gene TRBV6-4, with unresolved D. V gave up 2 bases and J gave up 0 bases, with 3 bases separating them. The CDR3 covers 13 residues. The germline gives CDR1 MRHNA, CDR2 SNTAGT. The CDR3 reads CASSDGSTDTQYF. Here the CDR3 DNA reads TGTGCCAGCAGTGACGGGAGCACAGATACGCAGTATTTT.

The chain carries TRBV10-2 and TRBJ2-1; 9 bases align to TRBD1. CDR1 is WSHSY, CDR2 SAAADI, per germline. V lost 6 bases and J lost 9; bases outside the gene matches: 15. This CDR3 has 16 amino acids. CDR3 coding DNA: TGCGCCAGCAGGCAACTTACAGGGGGCCGGGTGTTTGAGCAGTTCTTC. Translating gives CASRQLTGGRVFEQFF.

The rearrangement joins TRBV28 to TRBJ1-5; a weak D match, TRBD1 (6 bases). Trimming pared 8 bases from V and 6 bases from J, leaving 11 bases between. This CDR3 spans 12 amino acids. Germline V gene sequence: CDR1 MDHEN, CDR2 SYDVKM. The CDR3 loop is CASQGRAQPQHF. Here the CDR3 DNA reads TGTGCCAGCCAGGGGCGGGCTCAGCCCCAGCATTTT. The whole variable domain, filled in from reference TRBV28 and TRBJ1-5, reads DVKVTQSSRYLVKRTGEKVFLECVQDMDHENMFWYRQDPGLGLRLIYFSYDVKMKEKGDIPEGYSVSREKKERFSLILESASTNQTSMYLCASQGRAQPQHFGDGTRLSIL.

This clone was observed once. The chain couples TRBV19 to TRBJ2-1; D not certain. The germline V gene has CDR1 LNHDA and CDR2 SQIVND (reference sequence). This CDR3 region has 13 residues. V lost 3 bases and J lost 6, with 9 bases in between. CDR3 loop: CASSIAHPNEQFF. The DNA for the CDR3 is TGTGCCAGTAGTATTGCCCACCCCAATGAGCAGTTCTTC.

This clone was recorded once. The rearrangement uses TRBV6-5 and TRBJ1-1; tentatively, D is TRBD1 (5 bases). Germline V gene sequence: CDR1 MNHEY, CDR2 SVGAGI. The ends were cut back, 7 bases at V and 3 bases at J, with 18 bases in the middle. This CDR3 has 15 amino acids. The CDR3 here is CASILGGSRYTEAFF. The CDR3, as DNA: TGTGCCAGCATCCTCGGGGGTTCTAGGTACACTGAAGCTTTCTTT.

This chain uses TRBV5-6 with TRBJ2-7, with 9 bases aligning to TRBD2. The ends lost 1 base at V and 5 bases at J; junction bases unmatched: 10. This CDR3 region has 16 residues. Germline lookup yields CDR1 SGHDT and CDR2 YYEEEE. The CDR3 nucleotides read TGTGCCAGCAGCTTGCCCCAGTTAGCGGGAGTCAACGAGCAGTACTTC. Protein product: CASSLPQLAGVNEQYF.

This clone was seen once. CDR3 sequence: CASSQDQGGYEQYF. For the CDR3, the DNA is TGCGCCAGCAGCCAAGACCAGGGCGGCTACGAGCAGTACTTC. The rearrangement joins TRBV4-1 to TRBJ2-7, with D possibly matching TRBD1 (5 bases). CDR1 and CDR2 from the germline V gene are MGHRA and YSYEKL. The CDR3 runs to 14 residues. V lost 0 bases to trimming and J lost 3 bases, with 9 bases between them.

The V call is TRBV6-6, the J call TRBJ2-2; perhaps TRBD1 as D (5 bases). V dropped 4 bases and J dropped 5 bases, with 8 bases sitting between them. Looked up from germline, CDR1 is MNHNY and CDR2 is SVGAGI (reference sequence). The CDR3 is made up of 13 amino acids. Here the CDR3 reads CASSSKGTGELFF. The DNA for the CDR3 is TGTGCCAGCAGTTCAAAGGGGACCGGGGAGCTGTTTTTT.

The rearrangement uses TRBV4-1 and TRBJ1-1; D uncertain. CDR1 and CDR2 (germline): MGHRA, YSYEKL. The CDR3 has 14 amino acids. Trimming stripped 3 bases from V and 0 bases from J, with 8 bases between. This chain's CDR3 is CASSHGRMNTEAFF. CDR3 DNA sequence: TGCGCCAGCAGCCACGGGCGAATGAACACTGAAGCTTTCTTT.

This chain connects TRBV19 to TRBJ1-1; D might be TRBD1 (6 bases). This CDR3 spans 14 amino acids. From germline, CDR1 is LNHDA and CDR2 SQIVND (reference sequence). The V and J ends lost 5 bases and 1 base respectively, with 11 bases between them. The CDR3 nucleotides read TGTGCCAGTAGTCTGGGGGCTACGAACACTGAAGCTTTCTTT. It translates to CASSLGATNTEAFF. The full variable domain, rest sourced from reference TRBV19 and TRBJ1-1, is DGGITQSPKYLFRKEGQNVTLSCEQNLNHDAMYWYRQDPGQGLRLIYYSQIVNDFQKGDIAEGYSVSREKKESFPLTVTSAQKNPTAFYLCASSLGATNTEAFFGQGTRLTVV.

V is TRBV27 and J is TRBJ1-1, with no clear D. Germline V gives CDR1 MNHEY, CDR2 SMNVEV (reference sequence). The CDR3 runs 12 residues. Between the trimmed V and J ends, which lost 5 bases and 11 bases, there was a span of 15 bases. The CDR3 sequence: CASSGRHLRAFF. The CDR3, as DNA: TGTGCCAGCAGTGGTCGCCATTTAAGGGCTTTCTTT.

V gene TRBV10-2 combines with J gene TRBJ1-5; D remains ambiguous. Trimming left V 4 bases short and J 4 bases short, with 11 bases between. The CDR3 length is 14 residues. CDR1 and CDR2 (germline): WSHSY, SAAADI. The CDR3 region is CASSVDPDNQPQHF. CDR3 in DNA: TGCGCCAGCAGTGTTGATCCGGATAATCAGCCCCAGCATTTT.

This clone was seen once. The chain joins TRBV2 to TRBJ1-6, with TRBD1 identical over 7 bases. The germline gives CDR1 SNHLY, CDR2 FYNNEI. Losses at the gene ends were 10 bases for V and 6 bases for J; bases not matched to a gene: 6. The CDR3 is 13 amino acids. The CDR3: CATRQGVNSPLHF. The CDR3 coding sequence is TGTGCCACCCGGCAGGGGGTTAATTCACCCCTCCACTTT.

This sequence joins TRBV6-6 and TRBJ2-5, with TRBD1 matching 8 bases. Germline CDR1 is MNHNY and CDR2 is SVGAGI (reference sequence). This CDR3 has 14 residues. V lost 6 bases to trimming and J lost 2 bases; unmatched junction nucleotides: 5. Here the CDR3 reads CASSPYRGQETQYF. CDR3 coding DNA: TGTGCCAGCAGCCCCTACAGGGGGCAAGAGACCCAGTACTTC.

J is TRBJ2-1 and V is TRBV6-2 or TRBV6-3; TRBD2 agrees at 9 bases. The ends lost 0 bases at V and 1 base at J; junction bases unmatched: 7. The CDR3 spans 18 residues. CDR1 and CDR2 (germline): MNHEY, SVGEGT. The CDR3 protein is CASSYSMASGASYNEQFF. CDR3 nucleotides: TGTGCCAGCAGTTACTCGATGGCTAGCGGGGCGTCCTACAATGAGCAGTTCTTC.

The CDR3 DNA sequence: TGCGCCAGCAGCTTGGAAGGGGGCAGGACTGAAGCTTTCTTT. Protein sequence: CASSLEGGRTEAFF. The chain carries TRBV5-1 and TRBJ1-1; 7 bases line up with TRBD1. After removal of 0 bases from V and 5 bases from J, the junction contained 4 bases not matched to a gene. The CDR3 sequence is 14 residues long. Germline V CDR1 and CDR2: SGHRS, YFSETQ.

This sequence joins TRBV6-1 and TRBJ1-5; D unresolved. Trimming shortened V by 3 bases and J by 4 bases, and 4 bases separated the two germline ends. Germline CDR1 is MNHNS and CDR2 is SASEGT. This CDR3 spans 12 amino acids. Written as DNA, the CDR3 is TGTGCCAGCAGTGATTGGAATCAGCCCCAGCATTTT. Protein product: CASSDWNQPQHF.

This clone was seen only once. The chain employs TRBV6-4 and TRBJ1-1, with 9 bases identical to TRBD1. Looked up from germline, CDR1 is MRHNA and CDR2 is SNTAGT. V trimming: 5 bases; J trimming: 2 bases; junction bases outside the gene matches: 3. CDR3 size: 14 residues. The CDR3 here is CASSRQGENTEAFF. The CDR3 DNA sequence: TGTGCCAGCAGTCGACAGGGGGAAAACACTGAAGCTTTCTTT.

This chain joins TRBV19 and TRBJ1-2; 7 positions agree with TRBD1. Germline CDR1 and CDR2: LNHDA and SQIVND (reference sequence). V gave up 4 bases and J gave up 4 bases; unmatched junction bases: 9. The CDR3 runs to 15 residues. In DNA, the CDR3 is TGTGCCAGTAGTACCCTCGGGACAGCTTCCTATGGCTACACCTTC. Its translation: CASSTLGTASYGYTF.

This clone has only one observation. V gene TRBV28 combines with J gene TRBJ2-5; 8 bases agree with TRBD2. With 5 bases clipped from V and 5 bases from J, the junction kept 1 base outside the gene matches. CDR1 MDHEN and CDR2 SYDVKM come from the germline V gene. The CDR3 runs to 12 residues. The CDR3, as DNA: TGTGCCAGCAGTAGCGGGAGTGAGACCCAGTACTTC. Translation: CASSSGSETQYF.

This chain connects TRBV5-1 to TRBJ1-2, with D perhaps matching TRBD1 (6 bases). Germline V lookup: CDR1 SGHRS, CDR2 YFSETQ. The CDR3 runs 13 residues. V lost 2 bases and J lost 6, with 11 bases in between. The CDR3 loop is CASSFGRGDGYTF. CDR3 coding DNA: TGCGCCAGCAGCTTCGGAAGGGGGGATGGCTACACCTTC.

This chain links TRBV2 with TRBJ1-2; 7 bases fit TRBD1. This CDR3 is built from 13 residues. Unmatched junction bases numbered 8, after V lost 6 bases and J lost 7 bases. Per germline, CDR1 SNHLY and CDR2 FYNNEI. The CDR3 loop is CASREDRWIGYTF. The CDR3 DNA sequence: TGTGCCAGCAGGGAGGACAGGTGGATTGGCTACACCTTC.

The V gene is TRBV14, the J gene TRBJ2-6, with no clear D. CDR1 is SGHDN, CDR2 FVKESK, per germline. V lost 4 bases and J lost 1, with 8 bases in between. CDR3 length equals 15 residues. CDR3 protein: CASSPLESGANVLTF. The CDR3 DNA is TGTGCCAGCAGCCCCCTGGAATCTGGGGCCAACGTCCTGACTTTC.

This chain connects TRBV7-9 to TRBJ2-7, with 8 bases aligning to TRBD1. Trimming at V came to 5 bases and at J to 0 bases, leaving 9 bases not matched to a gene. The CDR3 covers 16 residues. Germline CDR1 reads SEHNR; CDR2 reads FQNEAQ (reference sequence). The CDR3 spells CASSPRTGHHSYEQYF. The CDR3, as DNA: TGTGCCAGCAGCCCTCGGACAGGGCATCACTCCTACGAGCAGTACTTC.

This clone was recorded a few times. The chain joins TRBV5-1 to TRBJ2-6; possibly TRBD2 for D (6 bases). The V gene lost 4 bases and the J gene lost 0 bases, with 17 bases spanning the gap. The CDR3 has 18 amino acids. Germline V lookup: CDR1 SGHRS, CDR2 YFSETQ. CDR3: CASSPTGGASSGANVLTF. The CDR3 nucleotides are TGCGCCAGCAGCCCGACGGGCGGGGCGAGCTCTGGGGCCAACGTCCTGACTTTC. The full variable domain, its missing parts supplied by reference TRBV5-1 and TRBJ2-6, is KAGVTQTPRYLIKTRGQQVTLSCSPISGHRSVSWYQQTPGQGLQFLFEYFSETQRNKGNFPGRFSGRQFSNSRSEMNVSTLELGDSALYLCASSPTGGASSGANVLTFGAGSRLTVL.

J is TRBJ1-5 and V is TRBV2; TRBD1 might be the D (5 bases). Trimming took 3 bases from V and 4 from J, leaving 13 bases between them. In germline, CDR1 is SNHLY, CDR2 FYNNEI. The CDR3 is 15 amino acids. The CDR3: CASSEGPAPNQPQHF. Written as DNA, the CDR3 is TGTGCCAGCAGTGAGGGGCCGGCACCAAATCAGCCCCAGCATTTT. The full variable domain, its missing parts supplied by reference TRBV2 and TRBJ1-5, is EPEVTQTPSHQVTQMGQEVILRCVPISNHLYFYWYRQILGQKVEFLVSFYNNEISEKSEIFDDQFSVERPDGSNFTLKIRSTKLEDSAMYFCASSEGPAPNQPQHFGDGTRLSIL.